This T cell receptor (beta chain) comes out of a study of T-cell reconstitution after alpha-beta-depleted transplantation in children. Whole-study results and caveats: Expanded clones from the graft, numbering several hundred, reportedly supplied alpha-beta T cells about two months after transplant. After one year, T-cell counts and TCRbeta diversity mostly came from new T cells. Diversity of TCRbeta at day 60 was high in some patients, arising from surviving recipient T cells and thymic progenitors.

This clonotype appeared a few times. Its antigen is unknown. It was with unique molecular identifiers that the TCRbeta library was prepared. TCRdb called the PCR reads again in MiXCR, with one record for every CDR3 protein. This sample yields around 960,000 distinct CDR3 sequences, of which roughly 29% are seen a single time; about 28% belongs to the top ten. The V end lost 0 bases, the J end lost 4 bases, and 15 bases lay between the germline ends. Germline V gene data show CDR1 as DFQATT and CDR2 as SNEGSKA (reference sequence). CDR3 length: 15 residues. The rearrangement joins TRBV20-1 to TRBJ1-2, with TRBD1 as a possible D gene (5 bases). The specimen comprised PBMCs, mostly from graft donor cells, sampled 360 days after TCRalphabeta/CD19-depleted stem cell transplant. The TCR comes from a boy less than two years old who had a stem cell transplant for SCID, so the T cells may come from the graft donor. The DNA for the CDR3 is TGCAGTGCTAGAGAAGGCAGGGTGAAAAGCTATGGCTACACCTTC. It encodes CSAREGRVKSYGYTF.